This T cell receptor (beta chain) was identified in a study of cytomegalovirus exposure and HLA in healthy donors. Amplification used 60 Vbeta primers and 13 Jbeta primers. Sequencing used immunoSEQ multiplex PCR; TCRdb keeps in-frame clones, though not all of them. This table has some 45,000 clones, approximately 65% appearing once. The sequenced sample consisted of PBMCs. The TCR was taken from a man aged 25 to 40 in good health and CMV-seronegative.

CDR3 in amino acids: CSGARGTELFF. The CDR3 DNA reads as TGCAGCGGAGCCAGGGGGACAGAGCTGTTTTTT. This rearrangement joins TRBV29-1 to TRBJ2-2, with 7 bases fitting TRBD1. The CDR3 sequence is 11 residues long. The trim removed 7 bases at V and 11 bases at J, leaving 7 bases unmatched. CDR1 SQVTM and CDR2 ANQGSEA come from the germline V gene.